The clone carrying this T cell receptor beta chain was detected once. These data belong to a study of neurological immune-mediated disorders. With 4 bases removed from V and 2 bases from J, the gap between germline ends came to 11 bases. Germline lookup yields CDR1 DFQATT and CDR2 SNEGSKA (reference sequence). This CDR3 has 14 amino acids. TCRdb reprocessed the 5' RACE reads via MiXCR and lists one record per CDR3 protein. The sample lists fewer than 85,000 distinct CDR3 sequences, approximately 5% seen once, with 2% to 2.5% in the top ten. The V gene is TRBV20-1, the J gene TRBJ2-2; possible D gene TRBD1, 6 bases. Material: PBMCs. This TCR came from a woman aged 30 to 39 with multiple sclerosis. In nucleotides, the CDR3 is TGCAGTGCTAACTCCGGGACAAACACCGGGGAGCTGTTTTTT. It specifies CSANSGTNTGELFF.